This T cell receptor beta chain was sequenced during a study of shared clonotypes between healthy human individuals. On the study more broadly: Per donor, three plates held CD4 naive cells, three held CD4 memory, two held CD8 naive and one held CD8 memory.

The CDR3 runs 12 residues. Between the trimmed V and J ends, which lost 4 bases and 5 bases, there was a span of 8 bases. Germline V gives CDR1 MNHNS, CDR2 SASEGT. Remarks on this clone: What it recognizes is unknown. This sample also contains other DNA sequences that code for the same CDR3.

Points from the study as a whole: Shared across a few donors were around 5% of the naive CD4 clonotypes.

Sequencing was performed with immunoSEQ multiplex PCR; in TCRdb, only in-frame clones are kept and a portion is missing. Of more than 900,000 clones in the sample, roughly 74% were seen once. Source material: memory CD4+ T cells from PBMCs. The subset was: CD45RA-negative fraction. The origin of this receptor is a man between 18 and 29 years old in good health. Some clones in this sample may be carry-over from other donors' samples. The chain links TRBV6-1 to TRBJ1-1; D possibly corresponds to TRBD1 (6 bases). CDR3: CASSVGGTEAFF. CDR3 sequence (DNA): TGTGCCAGCAGTGTAGGGGGGACTGAAGCTTTCTTT.